A single sample is the source of the 15 T cell receptor beta chains below, sequenced in a study of blood T cell repertoires in COVID-19 (dated by TCRdb to about 2020). To prepare the library, the immunoSEQ multiplex PCR assay was applied. TCRdb took this table from immuneACCESS and kept in-frame rearrangements with V and J called. Such tables lack part of the clones; where checked against another copy, unresolved V genes explain under half of the gap, and the rest is unexplained. The sample data list about 62,000 clones, and over 75% of these were observed just once. Approximately 20% of the sample goes to the ten largest clones. Sequencing was performed on peripheral blood. These TCRs come from a woman aged 55-70 years with COVID-19, enrolled during active disease.

V gene TRBV5-4 combines with J gene TRBJ1-2; D remains ambiguous. CDR1 and CDR2 from the germline V gene are SGHNT and YYREEE (reference sequence). CDR3 length equals 12 residues. The V and J ends lost 2 bases and 8 bases respectively, with 10 bases between them. The CDR3 bases are TGTGCCAGCAGCTTTGGGAGAACCGGCTACACCTTC. Protein: CASSFGRTGYTF.

This chain uses TRBV5-8 with TRBJ1-2; D gene ambiguous. From germline, CDR1 is SGHTS and CDR2 YDEGEE. Trimming pared 1 base from V and 4 bases from J, leaving 8 bases between. The CDR3 extends over 13 amino acids. The DNA for the CDR3 is TGTGCCAGCAGCTTGAGAGGTCTCTATGGCTACACCTTC. Translated, it gives CASSLRGLYGYTF.

The chain joins TRBV5-5 to TRBJ2-5, with TRBD1 matching over 7 bases. Germline CDR1 is SGHKS and CDR2 is YYEKEE (reference sequence). The CDR3 runs 14 residues. V was pared by 0 bases and J by 4 bases, with 3 bases of the junction left unmatched. CDR3 sequence: CASSLGQGIETQYF. CDR3 nucleotides: TGTGCCAGCAGCTTGGGACAGGGTATAGAGACCCAGTACTTC.

This clone came up once. The V gene is TRBV5-1, the J gene TRBJ2-1; TRBD2 agrees at 8 bases. Germline CDR1 and CDR2: SGHRS and YFSETQ. CDR3 length: 17 residues. The V gene end was trimmed by 0 bases and the J gene end by 9 bases; junction bases not matched to a gene: 14. DNA for the CDR3: TGCGCCAGCAGCTTGGCCGGCGGAGCGGGAGCCGTCCGTGAGCAGTTCTTC. It codes for CASSLAGGAGAVREQFF. The variable domain in full, with the rest retrieved from reference TRBV5-1 and TRBJ2-1, is KAGVTQTPRYLIKTRGQQVTLSCSPISGHRSVSWYQQTPGQGLQFLFEYFSETQRNKGNFPGRFSGRQFSNSRSEMNVSTLELGDSALYLCASSLAGGAGAVREQFFGPGTRLTVL.

The chain has TRBV6-6 and TRBJ2-1; 7 bases fit TRBD2. Germline CDR1 MNHNY, CDR2 SVGAGI (reference sequence). After removal of 7 bases from V and 6 bases from J, the junction contained 12 bases not matched to a gene. The CDR3 consists of 15 residues. The CDR3 is CASTDGAGDSNEQFF. Written as DNA, the CDR3 is TGTGCCAGCACCGACGGGGCGGGAGATAGCAATGAGCAGTTCTTC.

The chain employs TRBV6-4 and TRBJ2-1; 13 bases map to TRBD2. The V gene end was trimmed by 4 bases and the J gene end by 7 bases; junction bases not matched to a gene: 7. The CDR3 totals 16 residues. Germline V CDR1 and CDR2: MRHNA, SNTAGT. The CDR3 here is CASSGELAGGRNEQFF. The CDR3 bases are TGTGCCAGCAGTGGCGAACTAGCGGGAGGGCGTAATGAGCAGTTCTTC.

The V and J genes are TRBV6-6 and TRBJ1-4; possibly TRBD1 for D (5 bases). Germline values: CDR1 MNHNY, CDR2 SVGAGI (reference sequence). V was shortened by 0 bases and J by 7 bases, with 9 bases between the two germline ends. The CDR3 runs 14 residues. CDR3 amino acids: CASSYSTVSEKLFF. The CDR3 coding sequence is TGTGCCAGCAGTTACTCGACAGTTTCTGAAAAACTGTTTTTT.

A few counts support this clone. The chain carries TRBV4-1 and TRBJ1-6; a possible D gene is TRBD1 (5 bases). CDR1 is MGHRA, CDR2 YSYEKL, per germline. There are 15 residues in the CDR3. V dropped 1 base and J dropped 10 bases, with 14 bases sitting between them. Written as DNA, the CDR3 is TGCGCCAGCAGCCAAGTGGACGGTGGGGGGTCACCCCTCCACTTT. Translating gives CASSQVDGGGSPLHF.

The chain links TRBV30 to TRBJ2-6; the match to TRBD2 covers 10 bases. The length of the CDR3 is 19 residues. CDR1 and CDR2 (germline): GTSNPN, SVGIG (reference sequence). V shed 0 bases and J 1 base; nucleotides not matched to a gene: 9. CDR3 region: CAWSVRGTSGMSGANVLTF. The CDR3 bases are TGTGCCTGGAGTGTAAGGGGAACTAGCGGGATGTCTGGGGCCAACGTCCTGACTTTC.

V is TRBV5-6 and J is TRBJ1-2, with 7 bases identical to TRBD1. The CDR3 has 14 residues. Germline V gene data show CDR1 as SGHDT and CDR2 as YYEEEE. The junction had 8 bases not matched to a gene; V was cut back by 4 bases and J by 5 bases. For the CDR3, the DNA is TGTGCCAGCAGCCAGACAGGGATAGGGTATGGCTACACCTTC. It is translated as CASSQTGIGYGYTF.

As for this clone: Compared with germline, one end of the junction differs, possibly owing to a read error. The CDR3 sequence is CASGLSSYNSPLHF. CDR3 nucleotide sequence: TGTGCCAGCGGCTTGAGCTCCTATAATTCACCCCTCCACTTT. The chain employs TRBV7-3 and TRBJ1-6; D unclear. This CDR3 comprises 14 residues. Per germline, CDR1 SGHTA and CDR2 FQGTGA.

This chain connects TRBV24-1 to TRBJ2-1, with 8 positions matching TRBD1. Germline assignment: CDR1 KGHDR and CDR2 SFDVKD. CDR3 size: 18 residues. J was trimmed by 2 bases and V by 2 bases; bases with no gene match: 10. The CDR3, as DNA: TGTGCCACCAGTGATTCGATACAGGGGGTTCTTACCTACAATGAGCAGTTCTTC. Its protein is CATSDSIQGVLTYNEQFF.

The rearrangement uses TRBV27 and TRBJ2-3; TRBD2 matches at 10 bases. This CDR3 contains 15 residues. Germline CDR1 and CDR2: MNHEY and SMNVEV (reference sequence). Trimming took 8 bases from V and 1 from J; bases not matched to a gene: 6. This chain's CDR3 is CASWLAGVGTDTQYF. The CDR3 DNA reads TGTGCCAGCTGGCTAGCGGGAGTCGGCACAGATACGCAGTATTTT.

CDR3 bases: TGCGCCAGCAGTGAGACGGGGGGCTGGTTTAGCACTGAAGCTTTCTTT. Amino acids: CASSETGGWFSTEAFF. This rearrangement joins TRBV10-2 to TRBJ1-1; D is possibly TRBD1 (6 bases). V dropped 2 bases and J dropped 4 bases, with 17 bases sitting between them. The CDR3 is 16 residues long. CDR1 WSHSY and CDR2 SAAADI come from the germline V gene.

The J gene is TRBJ1-5, the V gene TRBV28; a weak D match, TRBD1 (6 bases). In germline, CDR1 is MDHEN, CDR2 SYDVKM. This CDR3 comprises 15 residues. V lost 7 bases to trimming and J lost 4 bases, with 17 bases between them. Written as DNA, the CDR3 is TGTGCCAGCATAGACAGGACCCGATGGAATCAGCCCCAGCATTTT. Translated, it gives CASIDRTRWNQPQHF.